This paragraph reports one T cell receptor beta chain. What it recognizes is unknown. This sample is drawn from a study of graft-versus-host responses after intestinal transplantation. In the study overall: After anti-thymocyte globulin induction, recipients took tacrolimus and steroids for 3 to 4 years. Study-level findings and limits: GvH clones were found in recipient marrow; some appeared first in ileum or blood. Declining HvG levels early post-transplant were linked to peak circulating GvH clone levels. Where graft-donor T cell macrochimerism was present, patients had high graft-versus-host to host-versus-graft clonal ratios in allografts.

Only in-frame clones appear in the TCRdb table, and some are missing; sequencing was by immunoSEQ multiplex PCR. Among approximately 99,000 clones, around 92% were seen once, and the ten largest hold over 0.06%. The germline CDR1 and CDR2 sequences are MGHRA and YSYEKL. The CDR3 is 14 amino acids. V lost 1 base, J lost 4 bases, and 11 bases lay in between. Sequences were derived from unstimulated CD8+ T cells sorted from spleen or lymph node cells, sampled before transplant. This sequence joins TRBV4-1 and TRBJ2-7; the D is unclear. This receptor was identified in a human donor who was the organ donor for an intestinal transplant. CDR3 nucleotide sequence: TGCGCCAGCAGCCAAGCGTTTCTACCTTACGAGCAGTACTTC. Protein: CASSQAFLPYEQYF.